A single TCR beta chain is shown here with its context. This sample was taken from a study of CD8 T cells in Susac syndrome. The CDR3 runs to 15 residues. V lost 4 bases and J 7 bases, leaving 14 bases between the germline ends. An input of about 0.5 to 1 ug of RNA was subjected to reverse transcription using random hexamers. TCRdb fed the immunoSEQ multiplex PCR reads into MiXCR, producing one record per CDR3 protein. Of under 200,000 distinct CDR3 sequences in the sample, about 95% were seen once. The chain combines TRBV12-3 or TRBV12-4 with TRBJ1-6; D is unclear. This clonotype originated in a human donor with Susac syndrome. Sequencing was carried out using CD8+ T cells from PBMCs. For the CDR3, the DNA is TGTGCCAGCAGTTCTCGTCGGATGTTGAATTCACCCCTCCACTTT. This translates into CASSSRRMLNSPLHF.